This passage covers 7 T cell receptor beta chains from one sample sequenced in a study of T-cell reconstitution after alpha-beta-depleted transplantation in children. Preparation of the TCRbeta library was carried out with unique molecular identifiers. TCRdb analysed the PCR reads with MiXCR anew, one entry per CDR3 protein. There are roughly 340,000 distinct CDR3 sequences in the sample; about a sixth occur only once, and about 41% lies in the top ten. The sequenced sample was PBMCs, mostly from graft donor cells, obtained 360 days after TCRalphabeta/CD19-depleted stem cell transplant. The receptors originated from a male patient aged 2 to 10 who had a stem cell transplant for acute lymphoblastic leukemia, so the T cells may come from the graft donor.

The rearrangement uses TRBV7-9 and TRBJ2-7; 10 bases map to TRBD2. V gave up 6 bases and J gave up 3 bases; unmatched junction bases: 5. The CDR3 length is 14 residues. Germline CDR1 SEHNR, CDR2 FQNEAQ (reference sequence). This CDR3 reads CASSKGLASYEQYF. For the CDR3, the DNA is TGTGCCAGCAGTAAGGGACTAGCGAGCTACGAGCAGTACTTC.

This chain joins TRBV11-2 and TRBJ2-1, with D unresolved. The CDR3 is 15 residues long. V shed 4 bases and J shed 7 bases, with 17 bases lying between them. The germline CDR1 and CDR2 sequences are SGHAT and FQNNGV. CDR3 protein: CASSSDGREMNEQFF. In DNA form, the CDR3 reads TGTGCCAGCAGCTCGGACGGACGCGAGATGAATGAGCAGTTCTTC.

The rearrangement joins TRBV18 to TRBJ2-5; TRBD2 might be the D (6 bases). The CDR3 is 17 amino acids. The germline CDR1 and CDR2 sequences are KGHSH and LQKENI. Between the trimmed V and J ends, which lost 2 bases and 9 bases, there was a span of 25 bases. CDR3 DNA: TGTGCCAGCTCACCAGAGACCGGACTACCGCCAAGGAGGGCCCAGTACTTC. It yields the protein CASSPETGLPPRRAQYF.

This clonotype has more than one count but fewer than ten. This CDR3 is CATSDSAGGPYNEQFF. The DNA for the CDR3 is TGTGCCACCAGTGATTCAGCGGGAGGGCCCTACAATGAGCAGTTCTTC. This chain joins TRBV24-1 and TRBJ2-1, with 10 bases identical to TRBD2. Germline values: CDR1 KGHDR, CDR2 SFDVKD. The CDR3 spans 16 residues. Trimming at V came to 2 bases and at J to 2 bases, leaving 2 bases not matched to a gene.

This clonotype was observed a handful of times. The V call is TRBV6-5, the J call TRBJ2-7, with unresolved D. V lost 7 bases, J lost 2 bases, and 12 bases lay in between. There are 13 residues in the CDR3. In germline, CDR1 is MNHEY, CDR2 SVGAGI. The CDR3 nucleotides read TGTGCCAGCACTCGCCTCGACACCTACGAGCAGTACTTC. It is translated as CASTRLDTYEQYF.

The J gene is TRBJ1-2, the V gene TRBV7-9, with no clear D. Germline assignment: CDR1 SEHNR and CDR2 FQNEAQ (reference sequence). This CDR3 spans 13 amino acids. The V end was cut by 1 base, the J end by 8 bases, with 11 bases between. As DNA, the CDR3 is TGTGCCAGCAGCTTAGAGGCAGGATGGGGCTACACCTTC. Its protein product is CASSLEAGWGYTF.

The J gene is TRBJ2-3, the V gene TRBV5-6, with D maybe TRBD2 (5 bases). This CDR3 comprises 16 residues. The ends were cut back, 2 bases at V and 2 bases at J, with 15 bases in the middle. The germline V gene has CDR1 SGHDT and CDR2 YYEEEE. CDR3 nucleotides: TGTGCCAGCAGCTTTTACGGGGAATGGGTCACAGATACGCAGTATTTT. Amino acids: CASSFYGEWVTDTQYF.